Below are 29 T cell receptor beta chains sequenced from a single sample in a study of T cells in Graves' hyperthyroidism and ophthalmopathy. Regions amplified from RNA transcripts were the TCR beta CDR3 regions. Using the HTBI primer set, a first-round RT-PCR was run on the TCR CDR3. TCRdb re-analysed the multiplex PCR reads in MiXCR, keeping a single row per CDR3 protein. This sample yields fewer than 650,000 distinct CDR3 sequences, of which around 13% are seen a single time; approximately 15% belongs to the top ten. The sequencing sample was made of blood. The receptors here all came from a woman between 40 and 50 years old with Graves' hyperthyroidism.

This clonotype has more than one count but fewer than ten. The chain recombines TRBV3-1 with TRBJ2-1; 13 bases match TRBD2. The V gene end was trimmed by 3 bases and the J gene end by 4 bases; junction bases not matched to a gene: 9. The CDR3 totals 18 residues. Germline CDR1 and CDR2: LGHDT and YNNKEL (reference sequence). The CDR3 sequence is CASSQKSPGLAGYNEQFF. CDR3 sequence (DNA): TGTGCCAGCAGCCAGAAAAGCCCGGGACTAGCGGGGTACAATGAGCAGTTCTTC.

The chain is built from TRBV5-1 and TRBJ2-7, with D possibly TRBD1 on 6 matching bases. The CDR3 runs to 15 residues. V lost 2 bases, J lost 1 base, and 13 bases lay in between. The V gene's germline CDR1 is SGHRS and CDR2 YFSETQ. The CDR3 spells CASSFPEGDSYEQYF. The CDR3 DNA sequence: TGCGCCAGCAGCTTCCCTGAGGGGGATTCCTACGAGCAGTACTTC.

This clonotype turned up a few times. The V gene is TRBV30, the J gene TRBJ2-1; 11 bases align to TRBD2. V shed 2 bases and J 7 bases; nucleotides not matched to a gene: 13. This CDR3 has 17 residues. Germline CDR1 is GTSNPN and CDR2 is SVGIG (reference sequence). CDR3 nucleotide sequence: TGTGCCTGGAGTCGCGAATCTGTGACTAGCGGGAATAATGAGCAGTTCTTC. Protein: CAWSRESVTSGNNEQFF.

This clonotype was observed at least ten times. The J gene is TRBJ2-3, the V gene TRBV28, with 9 bases aligning to TRBD2. Losses at the gene ends were 3 bases for V and 4 bases for J; bases not matched to a gene: 5. Germline V gene data show CDR1 as MDHEN and CDR2 as SYDVKM. This CDR3 region has 15 residues. CDR3: CASSFGGRAADTQYF. The CDR3 region has the DNA TGTGCCAGCAGTTTTGGCGGGAGGGCGGCAGATACGCAGTATTTT. The whole variable domain, remainder taken from reference TRBV28 and TRBJ2-3, is DVKVTQSSRYLVKRTGEKVFLECVQDMDHENMFWYRQDPGLGLRLIYFSYDVKMKEKGDIPEGYSVSREKKERFSLILESASTNQTSMYLCASSFGGRAADTQYFGPGTRLTVL.

In this sample, this clonotype turned up once. The gene calls are TRBV10-3 and TRBJ2-6; the D is unclear. Germline V CDR1 and CDR2: ENHRY, SYGVKD. The CDR3 totals 8 residues. Deletions cut 0 bases from V and 18 bases from J, with 0 bases between. The CDR3 loop is CAISESTF. CDR3 bases: TGTGCCATCAGTGAGTCGACTTTC.

This clonotype was recorded many times. The V call is TRBV28, the J call TRBJ1-2; maybe TRBD1 (6 bases). Trimming took 6 bases from V and 8 from J, leaving 25 bases between them. CDR1 is MDHEN and CDR2 is SYDVKM in the germline V gene. The CDR3 extends over 16 amino acids. In nucleotides, the CDR3 is TGTGCCAGCAGCTTAGGGGGGGGAACAGGGATAAGCGGCTACACCTTC. It translates to CASSLGGGTGISGYTF.

This clonotype was counted at least ten times. The J gene is TRBJ1-4, the V gene TRBV6-2 or TRBV6-3, with D maybe TRBD1 (6 bases). The CDR3 consists of 15 residues. Germline V gene sequence: CDR1 MNHEY, CDR2 SVGEGT. Trimming removed 0 bases from V and 7 bases from J, with 12 bases in between. The CDR3 bases are TGTGCCAGCAGTTACTCAGGGGGGGCAGGTGAAAAACTGTTTTTT. It codes for CASSYSGGAGEKLFF.

In its sample, this clonotype was seen many times. The rearrangement links TRBV11-2 to TRBJ2-3, with 9 bases fitting TRBD2. Germline V gene sequence: CDR1 SGHAT, CDR2 FQNNGV. The CDR3 spans 16 residues. V lost 0 bases, J lost 6 bases, and 7 bases stayed unmatched. CDR3 bases: TGTGCCAGCAGCTTAGATCCCGCGGGAGGGGTGGATACGCAGTATTTT. Translation: CASSLDPAGGVDTQYF. The full variable domain, in which reference TRBV11-2 and TRBJ2-3 provide the parts outside the CDR3, is EAGVAQSPRYKIIEKRQSVAFWCNPISGHATLYWYQQILGQGPKLLIQFQNNGVVDDSQLPKDRFSAERLKGVDSTLKIQPAKLEDSAVYLCASSLDPAGGVDTQYFGPGTRLTVL.

The rearrangement uses TRBV3-1 and TRBJ2-2; 11 nucleotides match TRBD2. This CDR3 region has 17 residues. In germline, CDR1 is LGHDT, CDR2 YNNKEL (reference sequence). The V and J ends lost 1 base and 5 bases, in that order; junction bases with no gene match: 6. The CDR3 DNA reads as TGTGCCAGCAGCCAAGGCACTAGCGGGAGTAAAACCGGGGAGCTGTTTTTT. It translates to CASSQGTSGSKTGELFF.

This clonotype occurred many times. This chain links TRBV9 with TRBJ2-5; D possibly matches TRBD1 or TRBD2 (6 bases each). CDR1 is SGDLS and CDR2 is YYNGEE in the germline V gene. Trimming removed 3 bases at V and 4 bases at J, with 16 bases between. The CDR3 has 15 amino acids. In DNA form, the CDR3 reads TGTGCCAGCAGCGGGAGGGAACAGGGAGGAGAGACCCAGTACTTC. Protein product: CASSGREQGGETQYF.

The CDR3 bases are TGTGCCAGCAGCCGAGGACAGGGGGATGGAAACACCATATATTTT. Protein sequence: CASSRGQGDGNTIYF. The chain combines TRBV7-2 with TRBJ1-3; 10 bases are a match to TRBD1. CDR1 SGHTA and CDR2 FQGNSA come from the germline V gene. The ends lost 5 bases at V and 3 bases at J; junction bases unmatched: 4. CDR3 length: 15 amino acids.

This clonotype was detected once. The chain has TRBV28 and TRBJ1-5; 12 bases are a match to TRBD1. The germline V gene has CDR1 MDHEN and CDR2 SYDVKM. V shed 2 bases, J shed 6 bases, and the junction held 2 bases outside the gene matches. The CDR3 covers 15 residues. DNA of the CDR3: TGTGCCAGCAGTTTAGGGGACAGGGGGCTTCAGCCCCAGCATTTT. This sequence encodes CASSLGDRGLQPQHF.

This chain uses TRBV27 with TRBJ2-1; the D call may be TRBD1 or TRBD2 (6 bases each). Between the trimmed V and J ends, which lost 5 bases and 2 bases, there was a span of 13 bases. Germline CDR1 MNHEY, CDR2 SMNVEV (reference sequence). The CDR3 contains 15 residues. The CDR3 DNA follows: TGTGCCAGCAGTCCCCCGGGGGACACCTACAATGAGCAGTTCTTC. Its translation: CASSPPGDTYNEQFF.

V is TRBV9 and J is TRBJ2-5, with D perhaps TRBD1 (6 bases). Germline CDR1 reads SGDLS; CDR2 reads YYNGEE. The CDR3 consists of 14 residues. V was clipped by 4 bases and J by 2 bases, with 12 bases between them. DNA for the CDR3: TGTGCCAGCAGCCCGACAAGGGGGCAAGAGACCCAGTACTTC. Translating it yields CASSPTRGQETQYF.

A remark on this clonotype: A much larger clonotype is one base distant, so this may be a read error. The rearrangement links TRBV7-9 to TRBJ2-2; D unclear. The germline V gene has CDR1 SEHNR and CDR2 FQNEAQ (reference sequence). This CDR3 is 12 amino acids long. CDR3 in DNA: TGTGTCAGCAGCCCCGTAGGAGGGGAGCTGTTTTTT. As protein: CVSSPVGGELFF. Looking up the rest from reference TRBV7-9 and TRBJ2-2 gives the full variable domain: DTGVSQNPRHKITKRGQNVTFRCDPISEHNRLYWYRQTLGQGPEFLTYFQNEAQLEKSRLLSDRFSAERPKGSFSTLEIQRTEQGDSAMYLCVSSPVGGELFFGEGSRLTVL.

This clonotype was found once. The chain uses TRBV7-2 and TRBJ2-5; TRBD2 matches at 11 bases. The CDR3 consists of 16 residues. The V and J ends lost 5 bases and 1 base, in that order; junction bases with no gene match: 6. Germline V gene data show CDR1 as SGHTA and CDR2 as FQGNSA. Written as DNA, the CDR3 is TGTGCCAGCAGCGCTGGACTAGCGGGCTTCCAAGAGACCCAGTACTTC. Residues: CASSAGLAGFQETQYF.

This clonotype was seen repeatedly, ten times or more. The V and J genes are TRBV2 and TRBJ2-7; D is uncertain. V shed 0 bases and J shed 6 bases, with 6 bases lying between them. CDR1 and CDR2 from the germline V gene are SNHLY and FYNNEI. The CDR3 totals 12 residues. CDR3 sequence: CASSEAWFEQYF. In DNA, the CDR3 is TGTGCCAGCAGTGAAGCTTGGTTCGAGCAGTACTTC.

This clonotype was detected only a few times. The conserved phenylalanine or tryptophan normally closing the CDR3 is absent here, so this likely arose from a read error. The chain employs TRBV18 and TRBJ1-1, with a possible D match to TRBD1 (6 bases). Germline CDR1 is KGHSH and CDR2 is LQKENI. Trimming removed 6 bases at V and 3 bases at J, with 14 bases between. This CDR3 has 14 amino acids. Here the CDR3 reads CASSGGGRDTEAFL. The CDR3 coding sequence is TGTGCCAGCTCGGGAGGGGGTCGAGACACTGAAGCTTTCCTT.

This clonotype has more than one count but fewer than ten. The chain couples TRBV28 to TRBJ2-7, with 7 bases matching TRBD1. V shed 6 bases, J shed 2 bases, and the junction held 7 bases outside the gene matches. The CDR3 is 14 residues long. Germline V CDR1 and CDR2: MDHEN, SYDVKM. CDR3 loop: CASSFGDSTYEQYF. CDR3 coding DNA: TGTGCCAGCAGCTTCGGGGACAGCACCTACGAGCAGTACTTC.

This clonotype was counted ten times or more. The chain carries TRBV19 and TRBJ2-7, with 7 bases identical to TRBD1. CDR3 length equals 13 residues. Germline lookup yields CDR1 LNHDA and CDR2 SQIVND (reference sequence). The ends lost 9 bases at V and 4 bases at J; junction bases unmatched: 9. The CDR3 region has the DNA TGTGCCAGCAGGGGGACAGAACAATACGAGCAGTACTTC. Translated: CASRGTEQYEQYF. Variable domain in full (rest from reference TRBV19 and TRBJ2-7): DGGITQSPKYLFRKEGQNVTLSCEQNLNHDAMYWYRQDPGQGLRLIYYSQIVNDFQKGDIAEGYSVSREKKESFPLTVTSAQKNPTAFYLCASRGTEQYEQYFGPGTRLTVT.

CDR3 loop: CASSTGTGRHEQYF. DNA for the CDR3: TGTGCCAGCAGTACCGGGACAGGGCGGCACGAGCAGTACTTC. The rearrangement links TRBV12-3 or TRBV12-4 to TRBJ2-7; 9 bases fit TRBD1. V shed 5 bases, J shed 5 bases, and the junction held 7 bases outside the gene matches. This CDR3 region has 14 residues.

There are a few counts of this clonotype. The V gene is TRBV5-4, the J gene TRBJ2-3; D gene unclear. Germline values: CDR1 SGHNT, CDR2 YYREEE (reference sequence). The CDR3 extends over 16 amino acids. Trimming took off 4 bases at V and 0 bases at J, with 15 bases between the two ends. The CDR3 DNA reads as TGTGCCAGCAGCATAAAGATTCATGGGAGCACAGATACGCAGTATTTT. Its protein is CASSIKIHGSTDTQYF.

This clonotype was seen many times. V and J are TRBV12-5 and TRBJ2-7; 13 nucleotides agree with TRBD2. Losses at the gene ends were 2 bases for V and 2 bases for J; bases not matched to a gene: 9. This CDR3 has 18 amino acids. Germline V CDR1 and CDR2: LGHNT, FRNRAP. This CDR3 is CASGLLTLGLAGPYEQYF. DNA of the CDR3: TGTGCTAGTGGTTTGCTCACCCTGGGACTAGCGGGGCCCTACGAGCAGTACTTC.

This clonotype was recorded many times. V and J are TRBV28 and TRBJ2-5, with D unclear. Germline V gene sequence: CDR1 MDHEN, CDR2 SYDVKM. The CDR3 is 13 amino acids. The V end lost 8 bases, the J end lost 0 bases, and 10 bases lay between the germline ends. This chain's CDR3 is CASGLWDQETQYF. The CDR3 coding sequence is TGTGCCAGCGGCCTCTGGGACCAAGAGACCCAGTACTTC. The full variable domain, completed using reference TRBV28 and TRBJ2-5, is DVKVTQSSRYLVKRTGEKVFLECVQDMDHENMFWYRQDPGLGLRLIYFSYDVKMKEKGDIPEGYSVSREKKERFSLILESASTNQTSMYLCASGLWDQETQYFGPGTRLLVL.

This clonotype was detected ten times or more. An end of the junction differs from the germline gene, which may be a read error. The chain couples TRBV11-2 to TRBJ2-5; D possibly corresponds to TRBD2 (6 bases). Germline V lookup: CDR1 SGHAT, CDR2 FQNNGV. The CDR3 runs to 15 residues. CDR3 in amino acids: CASTLGQGGWETQYF. The CDR3 coding sequence is TGTGCCAGCACCTTAGGCCAGGGAGGTTGGGAGACCCAGTACTTC.

The chain carries TRBV10-3 and TRBJ1-4; 7 nucleotides align to TRBD1. Germline lookup yields CDR1 ENHRY and CDR2 SYGVKD. J was trimmed by 4 bases and V by 7 bases; bases with no gene match: 6. The CDR3 spans 14 residues. Here the CDR3 reads CAIKAGTDNEKLFF. The CDR3 DNA sequence: TGTGCCATCAAAGCCGGGACAGATAATGAAAAACTGTTTTTT.

In its sample, this clonotype was seen many times. The chain carries TRBV11-2 and TRBJ2-5, with 8 bases matching TRBD2. J gave up 5 bases and V 8 bases, and 16 bases lay outside the gene matches. The CDR3 length is 16 residues. CDR1 SGHAT and CDR2 FQNNGV come from the germline V gene. As DNA, the CDR3 is TGTGCCAGCGGCGATCTACTAGCGGAGGCATGGGAGACCCAGTACTTC. This codes for CASGDLLAEAWETQYF.

This CDR3 is CASSEWSSGTVREQYF. DNA for the CDR3: TGTGCCAGCAGTGAATGGTCTAGCGGGACCGTCCGCGAGCAGTACTTC. The rearrangement uses TRBV25-1 and TRBJ2-7, with TRBD2 matching 9 bases. The CDR3 covers 16 residues. V dropped 1 base and J dropped 6; count of bases not matched to a gene: 10. The V gene's germline CDR1 is MGHDK and CDR2 SYGVNS.

The chain is built from TRBV4-1 and TRBJ1-2, with D unresolved. The CDR3 contains 12 residues. Germline loops: CDR1 MGHRA, CDR2 YSYEKL. V was cut by 2 bases and J by 2 bases, with 3 bases left in between. The CDR3 region has the DNA TGCGCCAGCAGCCAATCAAACTATGGCTACACCTTC. Translated: CASSQSNYGYTF.